Presented here are 30 T cell receptor beta chains from one specimen sequenced in a study of regulatory T cells in long-lasting Graves disease. Building the TCR beta libraries relied on iRepertoire HTBI primers, and CDR3 regions underwent Arm-PCR. TCRdb recomputed calls from the multiplex PCR reads with MiXCR, one row per CDR3 protein. The sample includes a few hundred thousand distinct CDR3 sequences, around 18% of them seen just once. The time point was: newly diagnosed GD, antithyroid drugs for less than 3 months. Scientists built the TCR library using RNA that was extracted from PBMCs. Source: peripheral blood mononuclear cells (PBMCs), taken at new diagnosis, from a patient treated with antithyroid drugs. Receptors originate from a female donor with Graves disease.

The table lists this clonotype with many counts. V is TRBV28 and J is TRBJ2-7; either TRBD1 or TRBD2 may fit D (5 bases each). Deletions cut 6 bases from V and 3 bases from J, with 15 bases between. The CDR3 runs to 14 residues. Germline CDR1 and CDR2: MDHEN and SYDVKM. CDR3 nucleotides: TGTGCCAGCAGGTCTGGGGGACGGAACTACGAGCAGTACTTC. Encoded protein: CASRSGGRNYEQYF. Variable domain in full (rest from reference TRBV28 and TRBJ2-7): DVKVTQSSRYLVKRTGEKVFLECVQDMDHENMFWYRQDPGLGLRLIYFSYDVKMKEKGDIPEGYSVSREKKERFSLILESASTNQTSMYLCASRSGGRNYEQYFGPGTRLTVT.

A few counts support this clonotype. The chain employs TRBV20-1 and TRBJ2-7, with 10 positions matching TRBD1. V was pared by 5 bases and J by 3 bases, with 4 bases of the junction left unmatched. The V gene's germline CDR1 is DFQATT and CDR2 SNEGSKA (reference sequence). CDR3 size: 13 residues. The CDR3 DNA is TGCAGTGCTGGGGGGACAGGGGTCTACGAGCAGTACTTC. Encoded protein: CSAGGTGVYEQYF.

With respect to this clonotype: The conserved closing phenylalanine or tryptophan is absent in this CDR3, likely reflecting a read error. The chain couples TRBV7-8 to TRBJ2-7; a weak D match, TRBD2 (5 bases). Germline V gene lookup returns CDR1 SGHVS and CDR2 FQNEAQ. The CDR3 is made up of 15 amino acids. V lost 3 bases and J lost 0, with 12 bases in between. CDR3: CASSFGYGGSYEQYI. The CDR3 DNA follows: TGTGCCAGCAGCTTCGGGTACGGAGGCTCCTACGAGCAGTACATC.

In this sample, this clonotype turned up many times. The chain combines TRBV3-2 with TRBJ2-1. TRBV3-2 constitutes a pseudogene. The CDR3 has 17 residues. CDR3 in amino acids: CASSQDDRSSSYNEQFF. In nucleotides, the CDR3 is TGTGCCAGCAGCCAAGATGACCGGAGTTCGTCCTACAATGAGCAGTTCTTC.

At least ten counts were recorded for this clonotype. The chain employs TRBV7-2 and TRBJ1-2; 7 bases map to TRBD1. CDR1 and CDR2 (germline): SGHTA, FQGNSA. V trimming: 2 bases; J trimming: 8 bases; junction bases outside the gene matches: 23. The CDR3 loop spans 19 amino acids. In DNA, the CDR3 is TGTGCCAGCAGCTTATACAGGGGAAACAACCGCGGCCGAAGAGGGGGCTACACCTTC. Translating it yields CASSLYRGNNRGRRGGYTF.

Comment on this clonotype: The junction differs from germline at one of its ends, possibly a read error. The chain joins TRBV11-3 to TRBJ2-1, with 13 bases matching TRBD2. Germline V gene data show CDR1 as SGHNT and CDR2 as YENEEA. The CDR3 sequence is 15 residues long. The chain's CDR3 is CTSSTTSGRKDEQFF. Written as DNA, the CDR3 is TGTACCAGCAGCACGACTAGCGGGAGGAAGGATGAGCAGTTCTTC. Complete variable domain (other parts from reference TRBV11-3 and TRBJ2-1): EAGVVQSPRYKIIEKKQPVAFWCNPISGHNTLYWYLQNLGQGPELLIRYENEEAVDDSQLPKDRFSAERLKGVDSTLKIQPAELGDSAVYLCTSSTTSGRKDEQFFGPGTRLTVL.

This clonotype was seen a handful of times. The J gene is TRBJ2-3, the V gene TRBV19, with D uncertain. This CDR3 spans 11 amino acids. Trimming cost V 6 bases and J 3 bases, with 4 bases left between them. Germline V gene lookup returns CDR1 LNHDA and CDR2 SQIVND (reference sequence). The chain's CDR3 is CASSKTDTQYF. In nucleotides, the CDR3 is TGTGCCAGTAGCAAAACAGATACGCAGTATTTT.

The chain joins TRBV11-3 to TRBJ2-1; 9 nucleotides align to TRBD2. The V gene's germline CDR1 is SGHNT and CDR2 YENEEA. The CDR3 contains 17 residues. V trimming: 6 bases; J trimming: 7 bases; junction bases outside the gene matches: 16. CDR3 in amino acids: CASRRGAGGPLPNEQFF. In nucleotides, the CDR3 is TGTGCCAGCAGACGAGGAGCGGGAGGTCCTCTTCCAAATGAGCAGTTCTTC.

This clonotype was recorded many times. The J gene is TRBJ2-3, the V gene TRBV11-2; 7 positions agree with TRBD1. The CDR3 has 13 residues. Germline CDR1 and CDR2: SGHAT and FQNNGV. The V gene end was trimmed by 11 bases and the J gene end by 4 bases; junction bases not matched to a gene: 9. The CDR3 DNA reads TGTGCCGGGGGACAGTCTATAGCAGATACGCAGTATTTT. This sequence encodes CAGGQSIADTQYF.

Notes on this clonotype: This sequence is one base from a far larger clone and is likely a read error. V and J are TRBV13 and TRBJ2-5; 9 bases fit TRBD2. Germline CDR1 PRHDT, CDR2 FYEKMQ (reference sequence). The CDR3 is 14 amino acids. The junction had 2 bases not matched to a gene; V was cut back by 5 bases and J by 1 base. The CDR3 sequence: CASSRGRAQETQYF. For the CDR3, the DNA is TGTGCCAGCAGCCGCGGGAGGGCCCAAGAGACCCAGTACTTC.

This clonotype was seen repeatedly, ten times or more. The CDR3 loop is CASSEALGGAEGDTQYF. DNA of the CDR3: TGTGCCAGCAGTGAAGCGCTTGGAGGTGCCGAGGGAGATACGCAGTATTTT. The chain employs TRBV2 and TRBJ2-3, with D perhaps TRBD2 (5 bases). V was trimmed by 0 bases and J by 5 bases, leaving 18 bases between them. This CDR3 comprises 17 residues. Germline lookup yields CDR1 SNHLY and CDR2 FYNNEI.

This clonotype was seen at least ten times. V and J are TRBV7-9 and TRBJ1-6; D gene uncertain. From germline, CDR1 is SEHNR and CDR2 FQNEAQ (reference sequence). Trimming pared 3 bases from V and 8 bases from J, leaving 8 bases between. The CDR3 totals 13 residues. CDR3 DNA: TGTGCCAGCAGCTTTAACCCAGATTCACCCCTCCACTTT. Its translation is CASSFNPDSPLHF. The full variable domain, in which reference TRBV7-9 and TRBJ1-6 provide the parts outside the CDR3, is DTGVSQNPRHKITKRGQNVTFRCDPISEHNRLYWYRQTLGQGPEFLTYFQNEAQLEKSRLLSDRFSAERPKGSFSTLEIQRTEQGDSAMYLCASSFNPDSPLHFGNGTRLTVT.

This clonotype was picked up many times. The chain is built from TRBV10-3 and TRBJ2-3; 8 nucleotides line up with TRBD1. CDR3 length: 15 amino acids. Looked up from germline, CDR1 is ENHRY and CDR2 is SYGVKD. V was clipped by 8 bases and J by 3 bases; unmatched bases: 10. The CDR3 nucleotides read TGTGCCATCTTACGGACAGGGCAAACTACAGATACGCAGTATTTT. Translating gives CAILRTGQTTDTQYF.

This clonotype was seen only a few times. The gene calls are TRBV7-9 and TRBJ1-1; D unresolved. The germline CDR1 and CDR2 sequences are SEHNR and FQNEAQ (reference sequence). The CDR3 is made up of 14 amino acids. V was trimmed by 1 base and J by 1 base, leaving 7 bases between them. CDR3 sequence reads: CASSLVFENTEAFF. CDR3 nucleotides: TGTGCCAGCAGCTTAGTTTTCGAGAACACTGAAGCTTTCTTT.

Ten or more counts support this clonotype. The V gene is TRBV30, the J gene TRBJ1-5; D gene unclear. V gave up 1 base and J gave up 7 bases, with 14 bases separating them. CDR3 size: 14 residues. CDR1 and CDR2 (germline): GTSNPN, SVGIG (reference sequence). CDR3 DNA sequence: TGTGCCTGGAGTGACCTTGCTGCCACCCAGCCCCAGCATTTT. Its protein product is CAWSDLAATQPQHF.

This clonotype was seen at least ten times. V and J are TRBV6-2 or TRBV6-3 and TRBJ2-7; 10 bases agree with TRBD2. The CDR3 has 16 residues. Trimming removed 6 bases from V and 2 bases from J; junction bases left unmatched: 10. CDR1 MNHEY and CDR2 SVGEGT come from the germline V gene. CDR3 in amino acids: CASRLAGSLGTYEQYF. The CDR3 DNA reads TGTGCCAGCAGACTAGCGGGATCTTTAGGAACCTACGAGCAGTACTTC.

CDR3 in amino acids: CSAGGELAGEVEQFF. In DNA form, the CDR3 reads TGCAGTGCTGGGGGGGAACTAGCGGGAGAGGTTGAGCAGTTCTTC. The chain recombines TRBV20-1 with TRBJ2-1, with 11 bases that match TRBD2. The junction had 12 bases not matched to a gene; V was cut back by 5 bases and J by 9 bases. Germline-derived CDR1 and CDR2 are DFQATT and SNEGSKA (reference sequence). The CDR3 covers 15 residues.

This clonotype has a count of ten or more. The chain carries TRBV6-4 and TRBJ1-6; no reliable D call. Germline CDR1 reads MRHNA; CDR2 reads SNTAGT. CDR3 length equals 14 residues. V dropped 4 bases and J dropped 5 bases, with 9 bases sitting between them. DNA of the CDR3: TGTGCCAGCAGTGCCCGAACAGATAATTCACCCCTCCACTTT. Its protein is CASSARTDNSPLHF.

At least ten counts were recorded for this clonotype. The rearrangement uses TRBV4-1 and TRBJ1-5; no firm D call. Germline CDR1 is MGHRA and CDR2 is YSYEKL. The CDR3 length is 15 residues. V was pared by 1 base and J by 7 bases, with 14 bases between. CDR3 bases: TGCGCCAGCAGCCAAGGGCGGGGTGGGAGACAGCCCCAGCATTTT. It encodes CASSQGRGGRQPQHF.

Many counts were recorded for this clonotype. The V gene is TRBV12-3 or TRBV12-4, the J gene TRBJ2-7; 8 bases agree with TRBD2. Trimming took 6 bases from V and 0 from J; bases not matched to a gene: 4. The CDR3 is made up of 14 amino acids. CDR3 protein: CASSGTSGSYEQYF. The CDR3 DNA is TGTGCCAGCAGCGGAACTAGCGGCTCCTACGAGCAGTACTTC.

In regard to this clonotype: A read error is likely here: a far larger clone is one base away. The V call is TRBV14, the J call TRBJ1-1; D gene unclear. Germline CDR1 and CDR2: SGHDN and FVKESK. The CDR3 contains 14 residues. V shed 5 bases and J shed 2 bases, with 12 bases lying between them. The CDR3: CASSTTTTNTEAFF. The CDR3 nucleotides are TGTGCCAGCAGCACAACGACAACAAACACTGAAGCTTTCTTT.

In its sample, this clonotype was seen a few times. A much larger clonotype is one base distant, so this may be a read error. J is TRBJ2-7 and V is TRBV30; D is possibly TRBD2 (5 bases). The CDR3 is made up of 13 amino acids. From germline, CDR1 is GTSNPN and CDR2 SVGIG (reference sequence). This CDR3 reads CAWSRGAGYKQYF. DNA for the CDR3: TGTGCCTGGAGTCGAGGCGCGGGCTACAAGCAGTACTTC. Together with reference TRBV30 and TRBJ2-7, the CDR3 gives the full variable domain: SQTIHQWPATLVQPVGSPLSLECTVEGTSNPNLYWYRQAAGRGLQLLFYSVGIGQISSEVPQNLSASRPQDRQFILSSKKLLLSDSGFYLCAWSRGAGYKQYFGPGTRLTVT.

Comments on this clonotype: It differs at one base from a far larger clone, so likely a read error. This chain joins TRBV20-1 and TRBJ2-7, with TRBD2 identical over 14 bases. Germline CDR1 DFQATT, CDR2 SNEGSKA (reference sequence). V lost 0 bases and J lost 5; bases outside the gene matches: 3. This CDR3 spans 15 amino acids. The CDR3 DNA reads as TGCAGTGCTAGAGATCCGGGACTAGCGGGAGACGAGCAGTACTTC. It encodes CSARDPGLAGDEQYF.

This clonotype appeared many times. CDR3 sequence: CASSPRTASSTDTQYF. The CDR3 bases are TGTGCCAGCAGCCCTAGGACTGCCTCTAGCACAGATACGCAGTATTTT. The chain combines TRBV5-8 with TRBJ2-3; the D gene is possibly TRBD2 (5 bases). Germline V gene sequence: CDR1 SGHTS, CDR2 YDEGEE. The CDR3 totals 16 residues. V was clipped by 4 bases and J by 0 bases, with 15 bases between them.

This clonotype occurred many times. J is TRBJ2-6 and V is TRBV27; the D is unclear. Germline V gives CDR1 MNHEY, CDR2 SMNVEV (reference sequence). The length of the CDR3 is 16 residues. V was cut by 0 bases and J by 3 bases, with 9 bases left in between. In DNA, the CDR3 is TGTGCCAGCAGTTTATCCCCAGGTCATGGGGCCAACGTCCTGACTTTC. Residues: CASSLSPGHGANVLTF.

This clonotype was recorded at least ten times. This sequence joins TRBV19 and TRBJ2-7; D may be TRBD2 (6 bases). V was cut by 4 bases and J by 7 bases, with 17 bases left in between. This CDR3 spans 14 amino acids. The germline V gene has CDR1 LNHDA and CDR2 SQIVND (reference sequence). The CDR3 bases are TGTGCCAGTAGTACGTTCTTTGGGGGGAAAGAGCAGTACTTC. This translates into CASSTFFGGKEQYF.

This clonotype was seen more than once but under ten times. This chain connects TRBV6-1 to TRBJ2-1; 10 positions agree with TRBD1. This CDR3 has 14 amino acids. CDR1 and CDR2 (germline): MNHNS, SASEGT. Trimming cost V 7 bases and J 7 bases; bases outside gene matches: 7. CDR3 protein: CASTGDRGRNEQFF. The DNA for the CDR3 is TGTGCCAGCACCGGGGACAGGGGACGGAATGAGCAGTTCTTC.

This clonotype was detected a few times. V usage is TRBV28 and J usage is TRBJ2-7, with 10 positions matching TRBD1. From germline, CDR1 is MDHEN and CDR2 SYDVKM. The junction had 5 bases not matched to a gene; V was cut back by 6 bases and J by 3 bases. The CDR3 consists of 14 residues. CDR3 nucleotides: TGTGCCAGCAGGCCGGGACAGGGGTTCTACGAGCAGTACTTC. Encoded protein: CASRPGQGFYEQYF.

Ten or more counts support this clonotype. This sequence joins TRBV6-1 and TRBJ1-2; no clear D. This CDR3 spans 13 amino acids. The V gene's germline CDR1 is MNHNS and CDR2 SASEGT. V lost 3 bases and J lost 0, with 5 bases in between. CDR3 DNA: TGTGCCAGCAGTGACCCAGCTAACTATGGCTACACCTTC. It codes for CASSDPANYGYTF.

This clonotype came up many times. This chain connects TRBV27 to TRBJ2-7, with 8 bases lining up with TRBD1. Germline assignment: CDR1 MNHEY and CDR2 SMNVEV (reference sequence). CDR3 length equals 13 residues. V was pared by 4 bases and J by 4 bases, with 3 bases of the junction left unmatched. In DNA, the CDR3 is TGTGCCAGCAGTTCAAGACAGGGGTACGAGCAGTACTTC. Translating gives CASSSRQGYEQYF.